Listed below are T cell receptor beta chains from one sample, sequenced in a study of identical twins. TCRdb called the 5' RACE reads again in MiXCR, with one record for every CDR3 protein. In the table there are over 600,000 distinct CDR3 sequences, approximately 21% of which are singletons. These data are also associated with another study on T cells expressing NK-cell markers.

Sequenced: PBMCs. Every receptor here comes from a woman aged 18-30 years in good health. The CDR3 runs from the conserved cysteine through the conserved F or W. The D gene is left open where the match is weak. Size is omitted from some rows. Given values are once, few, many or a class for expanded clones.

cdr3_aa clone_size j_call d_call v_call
CASSLVGFVQQDTQYF NA TRBJ2-3 NA TRBV5-1
CASRVFRPYNEQFF NA TRBJ2-1 NA TRBV12-3/TRBV12-4
CASSYGRTWEANVLTF NA TRBJ2-6 NA TRBV7-2
CASTTGDLQYF NA TRBJ2-3 NA TRBV5-1
CASSSRGREAGELFF once TRBJ2-2 NA TRBV7-8
CASSLTGQSGEKLFF few TRBJ1-4 NA TRBV7-9
CASSIHQGVAEAFF NA TRBJ1-1 NA TRBV6-5
CASATGGIGGYTF NA TRBJ1-2 TRBD1 TRBV11-2
CAWSPGQGAYGYTF NA TRBJ1-2 TRBD1 TRBV30
CSARVPRIGVDTQYF NA TRBJ2-3 NA TRBV20-1
CASSPGGSIYNEQFF NA TRBJ2-1 TRBD2 TRBV5-1
CASSYSGPGSSYEQYF NA TRBJ2-7 NA TRBV6-5
CASSRGPLDTQYF few TRBJ2-3 NA TRBV5-1
CASSLDPGGYTEAFF many TRBJ1-1 NA TRBV5-5
CASSPAARGTGELFF NA TRBJ2-2 NA TRBV7-2
CASSFNRAETQYF many TRBJ2-5 NA TRBV12-3/TRBV12-4
CATAVPGRGDGYTF few TRBJ1-2 TRBD1 TRBV28
CASSPTTGLGAFF NA TRBJ1-1 TRBD1 TRBV7-9
CASSGGDWNEQFF NA TRBJ2-1 NA TRBV9
CASSVRDPQTQYF NA TRBJ2-5 NA TRBV18
CASNPTASGVYEQYF many TRBJ2-7 TRBD2 TRBV25-1
CASSGTSGADTQYF many TRBJ2-3 TRBD2 TRBV6-4
CASSEWYGYNEQFF NA TRBJ2-1 NA TRBV25-1
CSARTAGDTQYF few TRBJ2-3 NA TRBV20-1
CSASGTGSEETQYF NA TRBJ2-5 NA TRBV20-1
CASSFFSGTGVWSEQFF few TRBJ2-1 TRBD1 TRBV7-3
CASSLGTALGIQYF many TRBJ2-4 NA TRBV7-2
CASSLKWGLEQFF few TRBJ2-1 NA TRBV12-3/TRBV12-4
CASSPGTSNQPQHF few TRBJ1-5 NA TRBV7-8